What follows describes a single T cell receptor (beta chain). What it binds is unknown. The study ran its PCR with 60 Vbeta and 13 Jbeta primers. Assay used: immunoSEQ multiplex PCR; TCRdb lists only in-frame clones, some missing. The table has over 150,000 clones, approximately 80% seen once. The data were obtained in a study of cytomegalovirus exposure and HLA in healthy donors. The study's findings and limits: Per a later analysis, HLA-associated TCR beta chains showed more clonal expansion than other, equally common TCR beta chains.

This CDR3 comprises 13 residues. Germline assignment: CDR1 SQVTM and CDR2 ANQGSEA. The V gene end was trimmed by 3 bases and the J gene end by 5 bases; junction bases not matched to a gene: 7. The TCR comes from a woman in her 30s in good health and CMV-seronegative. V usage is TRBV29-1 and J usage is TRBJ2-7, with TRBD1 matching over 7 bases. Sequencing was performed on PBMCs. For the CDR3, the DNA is TGCAGCGTTGAGAGAGGGGGCCACAACGAGCAGTACTTC. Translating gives CSVERGGHNEQYF.